Listed below are T cell receptor beta chains from one sample, sequenced in a study of blood T cell repertoires in COVID-19. Profiled with immunoSEQ multiplex PCR; TCRdb holds only in-frame clones, not every one. The sample carries about 220,000 clones, about 86% recorded once. Sequencing was performed on peripheral blood. These receptor sequences come from a woman aged 60 to 75 with acute or convalescent COVID-19. Each CDR3 is given with its conserved first and last residue. Each record gives: V gene, D gene, clone size, J gene, CDR3 protein, CDR3 DNA. A D gene is named only where the DNA matches it firmly. A row's size may be missing; if present it is once, few, many or a size class.

v_call: TRBV19; d_call: NA; clone_size: NA; j_call: TRBJ1-2; cdr3_aa: CASTTGSYGYTF; cdr3_nt: TGTGCCAGTACCACAGGATCCTATGGCTACACCTTC
v_call: TRBV28; d_call: TRBD1; clone_size: NA; j_call: TRBJ1-1; cdr3_aa: CASSLIGTAPMNTEAFF; cdr3_nt: TGTGCCAGCAGTTTAATTGGGACAGCGCCCATGAACACTGAAGCTTTCTTT
v_call: TRBV9; d_call: NA; clone_size: NA; j_call: TRBJ1-2; cdr3_aa: CASTLDGRGWEYGYTF; cdr3_nt: TGTGCCAGCACCCTGGACGGACGGGGTTGGGAATATGGCTACACCTTC
v_call: TRBV7-2; d_call: TRBD1; clone_size: NA; j_call: TRBJ1-1; cdr3_aa: CASSADRGTYTEAFF; cdr3_nt: TGTGCCAGCAGCGCCGACAGGGGGACTTACACTGAAGCTTTCTTT
v_call: TRBV30; d_call: TRBD2; clone_size: NA; j_call: TRBJ2-3; cdr3_aa: CAWSLGLAGVGTDTQYF; cdr3_nt: TGTGCCTGGAGCCTAGGACTAGCGGGGGTGGGCACAGATACGCAGTATTTT
v_call: TRBV6-5; d_call: NA; clone_size: NA; j_call: TRBJ1-1; cdr3_aa: CASNGPGDVDTEAFF; cdr3_nt: TGTGCCAGCAACGGGCCCGGGGATGTGGACACTGAAGCTTTCTTT
v_call: TRBV3-1/TRBV3-2; d_call: NA; clone_size: few; j_call: TRBJ1-6; cdr3_aa: CASSALSNSPLHF; cdr3_nt: TGTGCCAGCAGCGCCCTTAGTAATTCACCCCTCCACTTT
v_call: TRBV28; d_call: NA; clone_size: few; j_call: TRBJ2-3; cdr3_aa: CASSLGFGPRVTDTQYF; cdr3_nt: TGTGCCAGCAGTTTAGGGTTCGGCCCCAGGGTCACAGATACGCAGTATTTT
v_call: TRBV20-1; d_call: NA; clone_size: NA; j_call: TRBJ2-7; cdr3_aa: CSASRRGLGEQYF; cdr3_nt: TGCAGTGCTAGTCGGCGGGGGCTAGGCGAGCAGTACTTC
v_call: TRBV19; d_call: TRBD1; clone_size: NA; j_call: TRBJ1-3; cdr3_aa: CASRRQGSGNTIYF; cdr3_nt: TGTGCCAGTAGGAGACAGGGTTCAGGAAACACCATATATTTT
v_call: TRBV4-1; d_call: NA; clone_size: NA; j_call: TRBJ1-1; cdr3_aa: CASSQDFGGNTEAFF; cdr3_nt: TGCGCCAGCAGCCAAGATTTCGGAGGGAACACTGAAGCTTTCTTT
v_call: TRBV7-9; d_call: TRBD1; clone_size: NA; j_call: TRBJ1-4; cdr3_aa: CASSSTGVTNEKLFF; cdr3_nt: TGTGCCAGCAGCTCGACAGGGGTCACTAATGAAAAACTGTTTTTT
v_call: TRBV6-5; d_call: TRBD1; clone_size: NA; j_call: TRBJ2-7; cdr3_aa: CASSKTGVFSYEQYF; cdr3_nt: TGTGCCAGCAGTAAGACAGGGGTGTTCTCCTACGAGCAGTACTTC
v_call: TRBV27; d_call: NA; clone_size: once; j_call: TRBJ2-7; cdr3_aa: CASSLAQGHGEQYF; cdr3_nt: TGTGCCAGCAGTTTAGCCCAGGGGCATGGGGAGCAGTACTTC
v_call: TRBV5-6; d_call: TRBD2; clone_size: NA; j_call: TRBJ2-7; cdr3_aa: CASSLRTSGGAGYEQYF; cdr3_nt: TGTGCCAGCAGCTTACGAACTAGCGGGGGGGCCGGTTACGAGCAGTACTTC
v_call: TRBV19; d_call: TRBD1; clone_size: NA; j_call: TRBJ1-4; cdr3_aa: CASSIQDRAGEKLFF; cdr3_nt: TGTGCCAGTAGTATACAGGACAGGGCTGGTGAAAAACTGTTTTTT
v_call: TRBV9; d_call: TRBD1; clone_size: NA; j_call: TRBJ1-5; cdr3_aa: CASSERGQVNQPQHF; cdr3_nt: TGTGCCAGCAGCGAAAGAGGACAGGTCAATCAGCCCCAGCATTTT
v_call: TRBV5-6; d_call: TRBD2; clone_size: NA; j_call: TRBJ2-7; cdr3_aa: CASSPAHSSSGGGSYEQYF; cdr3_nt: TGTGCCAGCAGCCCGGCCCACTCATCTAGCGGGGGGGGATCCTACGAGCAGTACTTC
v_call: TRBV18; d_call: NA; clone_size: NA; j_call: TRBJ2-5; cdr3_aa: CASSLLPGIGKETQYF; cdr3_nt: TGTGCCAGCTCACTCCTCCCCGGGATAGGAAAAGAGACCCAGTACTTC
v_call: TRBV5-1; d_call: NA; clone_size: NA; j_call: TRBJ2-7; cdr3_aa: CASSLGADIQYF; cdr3_nt: TGCGCCAGCAGCTTGGGAGCGGATATACAGTACTTC
v_call: TRBV3-1/TRBV3-2; d_call: TRBD1; clone_size: NA; j_call: TRBJ1-2; cdr3_aa: CASSQRGQGGGYTF; cdr3_nt: TGTGCCAGCAGCCAACGAGGACAGGGAGGGGGCTACACCTTC
v_call: TRBV7-2; d_call: TRBD2; clone_size: NA; j_call: TRBJ2-1; cdr3_aa: CASSRNAGGPYNEQFF; cdr3_nt: TGTGCCAGCAGCAGAAATGCGGGGGGGCCTTACAATGAGCAGTTCTTC
v_call: TRBV5-4; d_call: NA; clone_size: NA; j_call: TRBJ2-1; cdr3_aa: CASSFFREVKNEQFF; cdr3_nt: TGTGCCAGCAGCTTTTTCAGGGAAGTAAAGAATGAGCAGTTCTTC
v_call: TRBV28; d_call: NA; clone_size: NA; j_call: TRBJ2-5; cdr3_aa: CASCPGEETQYF; cdr3_nt: TGTGCCAGCTGCCCGGGGGAGGAGACCCAGTACTTC
v_call: TRBV19; d_call: NA; clone_size: NA; j_call: TRBJ1-1; cdr3_aa: CASSPQGNTEAFF; cdr3_nt: TGTGCCAGTAGCCCTCAGGGGAACACTGAAGCTTTCTTT
v_call: TRBV2; d_call: NA; clone_size: NA; j_call: TRBJ2-1; cdr3_aa: CASSSREVEQFF; cdr3_nt: TGTGCCAGCAGTTCCAGGGAGGTTGAGCAGTTCTTC
v_call: TRBV14; d_call: NA; clone_size: NA; j_call: TRBJ1-1; cdr3_aa: CASSQEVVQGTEAFF; cdr3_nt: TGTGCCAGCAGCCAAGAGGTGGTCCAGGGGACTGAAGCTTTCTTT
v_call: TRBV5-1; d_call: TRBD2; clone_size: NA; j_call: TRBJ2-1; cdr3_aa: CASSLLPSGGAYEQFF; cdr3_nt: TGCGCCAGCAGCTTGCTACCTAGCGGGGGGGCCTATGAGCAGTTCTTC
v_call: TRBV4-2; d_call: NA; clone_size: NA; j_call: TRBJ1-2; cdr3_aa: CASSQDSAGRVGYTF; cdr3_nt: TGTGCCAGCAGCCAAGATTCGGCAGGGAGGGTAGGCTACACCTTC
v_call: TRBV6-5; d_call: NA; clone_size: NA; j_call: TRBJ1-2; cdr3_aa: CASSLDRLDGYTF; cdr3_nt: TGTGCCAGCAGTTTAGACAGGCTGGATGGCTACACCTTC